The 23 T cell receptor beta chains below all came from one sample that was sequenced in a study of T-cell reconstitution after alpha-beta-depleted transplantation in children. Preparing the TCRbeta library involved the use of unique molecular identifiers. Each CDR3 protein is one row after TCRdb ran MiXCR on the PCR reads. The sample consists of hundreds of thousands of distinct CDR3 sequences, 16% of them appearing once. This specimen consisted of PBMCs from the stem cell graft donor, obtained from the stem cell graft. These receptors were obtained from a human donor who donated a stem cell graft to a child with acute myeloid leukemia.

This clonotype was counted at least ten times. The chain is built from TRBV20-1 and TRBJ1-2, with a possible D match to TRBD1 (5 bases). Germline CDR1 is DFQATT and CDR2 is SNEGSKA (reference sequence). The CDR3 is 13 amino acids. Trimming took off 2 bases at V and 4 bases at J, with 11 bases between the two ends. CDR3 coding DNA: TGCAGTGCTAGAACCCGGGGCGGCTATGGCTACACCTTC. Its protein product is CSARTRGGYGYTF.

This clonotype was seen at least ten times. This chain links TRBV6-1 with TRBJ2-4, with TRBD2 identical over 8 bases. The germline V gene has CDR1 MNHNS and CDR2 SASEGT. CDR3 length: 13 residues. Losses at the gene ends were 7 bases for V and 7 bases for J; bases not matched to a gene: 6. The DNA for the CDR3 is TGTGCCAGCACTAGTACGGGAGGGAACATTCAGTACTTC. Its protein is CASTSTGGNIQYF.

The chain is built from TRBV29-1 and TRBJ2-6, with D uncertain. The V end was cut by 0 bases, the J end by 4 bases, with 4 bases between. Germline values: CDR1 SQVTM, CDR2 ANQGSEA. This CDR3 has 13 amino acids. CDR3 in amino acids: CSVEEGGANVLTF. The CDR3, as DNA: TGCAGCGTTGAAGAAGGCGGGGCCAACGTCCTGACTTTC. The full variable domain, in which reference TRBV29-1 and TRBJ2-6 provide the parts outside the CDR3, is SAVISQKPSRDICQRGTSLTIQCQVDSQVTMMFWYRQQPGQSLTLIATANQGSEATYESGFVIDKFPISRPNLTFSTLTVSNMSPEDSSIYLCSVEEGGANVLTFGAGSRLTVL.

In this sample, this clonotype turned up many times. The rearrangement joins TRBV7-2 to TRBJ1-4, with TRBD1 matching 8 bases. CDR1 is SGHTA and CDR2 is FQGNSA in the germline V gene. After removal of 5 bases from V and 6 bases from J, the junction contained 5 bases not matched to a gene. CDR3 length equals 14 residues. CDR3 loop: CASSPGGGDEKLFF. The CDR3 bases are TGTGCCAGCAGCCCAGGGGGCGGGGATGAAAAACTGTTTTTT.

In this sample, this clonotype turned up many times. The genes are TRBV29-1 and TRBJ2-7; TRBD1 matches at 8 bases. This CDR3 spans 13 amino acids. Germline V gene lookup returns CDR1 SQVTM and CDR2 ANQGSEA. After removal of 7 bases from V and 0 bases from J, the junction contained 5 bases not matched to a gene. This CDR3 reads CSAAGQGSYEQYF. CDR3 DNA: TGCAGCGCTGCCGGACAGGGCTCCTACGAGCAGTACTTC.

The sample holds a few counts of this clonotype. The J gene is TRBJ2-1, the V gene TRBV5-6, with TRBD2 matching over 9 bases. Unmatched junction bases numbered 9, after V lost 1 base and J lost 10 bases. CDR1 and CDR2 (germline): SGHDT, YYEEEE. The length of the CDR3 is 15 residues. The CDR3 loop is CASSLTVAGEGEQFF. CDR3 sequence (DNA): TGTGCCAGCAGCTTGACCGTAGCGGGGGAGGGGGAGCAGTTCTTC.

This clonotype was seen repeatedly, ten times or more. The CDR3 DNA follows: TGCAGTGCTAGTCGCCTCGGACTCGTGCGGTCCTACAATGAGCAGTTCTTC. Translated, it gives CSASRLGLVRSYNEQFF. J is TRBJ2-1 and V is TRBV20-1; D is perhaps TRBD2 (5 bases). Trimming stripped 3 bases from V and 1 base from J, with 19 bases between. Looked up from germline, CDR1 is DFQATT and CDR2 is SNEGSKA (reference sequence). The CDR3 consists of 17 residues.

This clonotype was counted ten times or more. CDR3 bases: TGCAGTGCTAGCGGCCAGAACACTGAAGCTTTCTTT. Translated: CSASGQNTEAFF. The rearrangement links TRBV20-1 to TRBJ1-1; D is uncertain. Germline V gene data show CDR1 as DFQATT and CDR2 as SNEGSKA (reference sequence). Trimming took 3 bases from V and 1 from J, leaving 6 bases between them. The CDR3 extends over 12 amino acids.

There are a few counts of this clonotype. The chain couples TRBV28 to TRBJ2-2, with 11 bases that match TRBD2. In germline, CDR1 is MDHEN, CDR2 SYDVKM. The length of the CDR3 is 16 residues. The J segment lost 6 bases and the V segment lost 5 bases, leaving 8 bases of the junction unmatched. The DNA for the CDR3 is TGTGCCAGCAGTCTAGCGGGGGGCCTGGTGTCCGGGGAGCTGTTTTTT. Amino acid sequence: CASSLAGGLVSGELFF. The variable domain in full, with the rest retrieved from reference TRBV28 and TRBJ2-2, is DVKVTQSSRYLVKRTGEKVFLECVQDMDHENMFWYRQDPGLGLRLIYFSYDVKMKEKGDIPEGYSVSREKKERFSLILESASTNQTSMYLCASSLAGGLVSGELFFGEGSRLTVL.

This clonotype has at least ten counts. The genes are TRBV20-1 and TRBJ1-5; the D is unclear. The CDR3 is 12 amino acids. Germline CDR1 reads DFQATT; CDR2 reads SNEGSKA (reference sequence). Trimming cost V 3 bases and J 7 bases, with 10 bases left between them. The DNA for the CDR3 is TGCAGTGCTAGCTTCAGGTACCAGCCCCAGCATTTT. It specifies CSASFRYQPQHF.

Concerning this clonotype itself: This may come from a read error, since a much larger clone is one base off. The genes are TRBV20-1 and TRBJ2-5, with D maybe TRBD1 (5 bases). Germline lookup yields CDR1 DFQATT and CDR2 SNEGSKA (reference sequence). Between the trimmed V and J ends, which lost 2 bases and 6 bases, there was a span of 16 bases. The CDR3 spans 14 residues. The DNA of the CDR3 is TGCAGTGCTAGAACAGGTGGCGCGTCAAAGACCCAGTACTTC. It is translated as CSARTGGASKTQYF.

This clonotype was seen at least ten times. The chain couples TRBV5-6 to TRBJ2-7, with TRBD1 identical over 9 bases. Germline CDR1 and CDR2: SGHDT and YYEEEE. Trimming at V came to 0 bases and at J to 3 bases, leaving 4 bases not matched to a gene. The CDR3 is 15 residues long. The CDR3 is CASSLGGQGGYEQYF. The CDR3 coding sequence is TGTGCCAGCAGCTTGGGGGGACAGGGAGGCTACGAGCAGTACTTC.

The CDR3 bases are TGTGCCAGCAGTTCCCCCATACTAGCCGCAGATACGCAGTATTTT. This gives the protein CASSSPILAADTQYF. V is TRBV28 and J is TRBJ2-3; a weak D match, TRBD2 (6 bases). The CDR3 contains 15 residues. The germline CDR1 and CDR2 sequences are MDHEN and SYDVKM. With 4 bases removed from V and 4 bases from J, the gap between germline ends came to 15 bases.

This clonotype showed up many times. CDR3 nucleotide sequence: TGTGCCAGCAGCTTCCCGACTAGCGGGACAGATACGCAGTATTTT. Translating it yields CASSFPTSGTDTQYF. The chain couples TRBV7-2 to TRBJ2-3; 10 bases line up with TRBD2. CDR3 length: 15 amino acids. V was pared by 3 bases and J by 3 bases, with 3 bases of the junction left unmatched. From germline, CDR1 is SGHTA and CDR2 FQGNSA.

Ten or more counts support this clonotype. The rearrangement uses TRBV24-1 and TRBJ1-5; no clear D. Germline V gene lookup returns CDR1 KGHDR and CDR2 SFDVKD. Trimming pared 2 bases from V and 4 bases from J, leaving 2 bases between. This CDR3 comprises 12 residues. The CDR3 loop reads CATSDSNQPQHF. The DNA of the CDR3 is TGTGCCACCAGTGATTCAAATCAGCCCCAGCATTTT.

This clonotype was detected a few times. The chain carries TRBV4-3 and TRBJ2-3; D is unresolved. V was shortened by 0 bases and J by 2 bases, with 15 bases between the two germline ends. This CDR3 contains 17 residues. Germline CDR1 LGHNA, CDR2 YSLEER. CDR3: CASSQDCSELHTDTQYF. CDR3 bases: TGCGCCAGCAGCCAAGATTGTTCTGAACTACACACAGATACGCAGTATTTT.

This clonotype has just a few counts. The chain has TRBV7-9 and TRBJ2-1; the match to TRBD1 covers 7 bases. Trimming took 5 bases from V and 0 from J; bases not matched to a gene: 4. CDR3 length equals 15 residues. Germline CDR1 is SEHNR and CDR2 is FQNEAQ (reference sequence). The CDR3 here is CASSAQGSSYNEQFF. DNA for the CDR3: TGTGCCAGCAGCGCACAGGGGAGCTCCTACAATGAGCAGTTCTTC. The whole variable domain, filled in from reference TRBV7-9 and TRBJ2-1, reads DTGVSQNPRHKITKRGQNVTFRCDPISEHNRLYWYRQTLGQGPEFLTYFQNEAQLEKSRLLSDRFSAERPKGSFSTLEIQRTEQGDSAMYLCASSAQGSSYNEQFFGPGTRLTVL.

Here the CDR3 DNA reads TGCGCCAGCAGCTTGGACCAGGGGGCTACGGCCCTCCACTTT. Its protein product is CASSLDQGATALHF. This sequence joins TRBV5-1 and TRBJ1-6; 8 positions agree with TRBD1. J lost 14 bases, V lost 0 bases, and 7 bases had no gene match. CDR3 length: 14 residues. Germline loops: CDR1 SGHRS, CDR2 YFSETQ. Filled out from reference TRBV5-1 and TRBJ1-6, the complete variable domain reads KAGVTQTPRYLIKTRGQQVTLSCSPISGHRSVSWYQQTPGQGLQFLFEYFSETQRNKGNFPGRFSGRQFSNSRSEMNVSTLELGDSALYLCASSLDQGATALHFGNGTRLTVT.

V usage is TRBV24-1 and J usage is TRBJ2-5, with D perhaps being TRBD1 or TRBD2 (5 bases each). The CDR3 is made up of 14 amino acids. Germline CDR1 reads KGHDR; CDR2 reads SFDVKD. V was pared by 2 bases and J by 8 bases, with 14 bases between. The CDR3 DNA reads as TGTGCCACCAGTGATTCGGGGCGGTCCGGTACCCAGTACTTC. Protein: CATSDSGRSGTQYF.

With regard to this clonotype: The CDR3 does not end in the conserved phenylalanine or tryptophan, so this is likely a read error. This chain joins TRBV4-3 and TRBJ2-3; 10 nucleotides line up with TRBD2. V was pared by 0 bases and J by 0 bases, with 6 bases of the junction left unmatched. CDR1 and CDR2 from the germline V gene are LGHNA and YSLEER. The CDR3 is 18 amino acids. The CDR3 region is CASSQEASGGASTDTQYY. The CDR3 nucleotides read TGCGCCAGCAGCCAAGAGGCTAGCGGGGGAGCTAGCACAGATACGCAGTATTAT.

This clonotype was detected only a few times. The V call is TRBV12-3 or TRBV12-4, the J call TRBJ2-1; D is perhaps TRBD2 (6 bases). The CDR3 sequence is 14 residues long. Trimming removed 5 bases at V and 6 bases at J, with 14 bases between. The CDR3 nucleotides read TGTGCCAGCAGTATGTGGGGGGATATCAATGAGCAGTTCTTC. It specifies CASSMWGDINEQFF.

This clonotype has at least ten counts. This rearrangement joins TRBV20-1 to TRBJ1-2; D unresolved. V lost 6 bases to trimming and J lost 4 bases, with 12 bases between them. This CDR3 contains 12 residues. The germline V gene has CDR1 DFQATT and CDR2 SNEGSKA (reference sequence). DNA for the CDR3: TGCAGTGCGAGTCTTAAGGGCTATGGCTACACCTTC. This sequence encodes CSASLKGYGYTF.

This clonotype was seen ten or more times. The chain recombines TRBV20-1 with TRBJ1-1; no clear D gene. V lost 6 bases and J lost 2, with 16 bases in between. The CDR3 has 14 residues. Germline V lookup: CDR1 DFQATT, CDR2 SNEGSKA (reference sequence). The DNA for the CDR3 is TGCAGTGCCGTGGGCCCCTTTGGCAACACTGAAGCTTTCTTT. Amino acid sequence: CSAVGPFGNTEAFF.